The 27 T cell receptor beta chains listed next were all sequenced from one sample in a study of PD-1 blockade in classical Hodgkin lymphoma. Each of the patients experienced relapse following autologous stem cell transplantation, and their brentuximab vedotin exposure differed. Produced via immunoSEQ multiplex PCR; TCRdb's table is partial and in-frame only. The sample carries about 14,000 clones, approximately 77% recorded once. Specimen: peripheral blood mononuclear cells (PBMCs), collected at baseline. The source is a human donor with classical Hodgkin lymphoma.

The chain couples TRBV30 to TRBJ2-3; 8 bases match TRBD1. The CDR3 spans 15 residues. CDR1 and CDR2 from the germline V gene are GTSNPN and SVGIG (reference sequence). Germline trimming cut 8 bases from V and 3 bases from J; bases unmatched to any gene: 13. The CDR3 nucleotides are TGTGCCCAGGGGGCAGGGGGCCAAGGTACAGATACGCAGTATTTT. Protein: CAQGAGGQGTDTQYF. The entire variable domain, with the rest obtained from reference TRBV30 and TRBJ2-3, is as follows: SQTIHQWPATLVQPVGSPLSLECTVEGTSNPNLYWYRQAAGRGLQLLFYSVGIGQISSEVPQNLSASRPQDRQFILSSKKLLLSDSGFYLCAQGAGGQGTDTQYFGPGTRLTVL.

The sample holds one count of this clone. This rearrangement joins TRBV2 to TRBJ1-3; tentatively, D is TRBD1 (5 bases). Germline CDR1 SNHLY, CDR2 FYNNEI. CDR3 length: 15 amino acids. V was shortened by 4 bases and J by 3 bases, with 13 bases between the two germline ends. CDR3 sequence: CASSAGGVNGNTIYF. The CDR3 coding sequence is TGTGCCAGCAGTGCGGGGGGAGTGAATGGAAACACCATATATTTT. The variable domain in full, with the rest retrieved from reference TRBV2 and TRBJ1-3, is EPEVTQTPSHQVTQMGQEVILRCVPISNHLYFYWYRQILGQKVEFLVSFYNNEISEKSEIFDDQFSVERPDGSNFTLKIRSTKLEDSAMYFCASSAGGVNGNTIYFGEGSWLTVV.

The chain joins TRBV28 to TRBJ2-3, with 7 bases fitting TRBD1. The V segment lost 5 bases and the J segment 4 bases; nucleotides outside the gene matches: 12. The CDR3 is 16 amino acids. CDR1 is MDHEN, CDR2 SYDVKM, per germline. The CDR3 sequence is CASSRPDLGGADTQYF. CDR3 DNA sequence: TGTGCCAGCAGTCGACCCGACCTAGGGGGCGCAGATACGCAGTATTTT.

This clone was detected only a few times. This chain uses TRBV7-6 with TRBJ1-1; no clear D gene. Trimming removed 1 base from V and 3 bases from J, with 6 bases in between. The germline V gene has CDR1 SGHVS and CDR2 FNYEAQ. The CDR3 runs 13 residues. The CDR3 sequence: CASSLVPDTEAFF. In nucleotides, the CDR3 is TGTGCCAGCAGCTTAGTCCCGGACACTGAAGCTTTCTTT.

The J gene is TRBJ2-5, the V gene TRBV9, with D possibly being TRBD1 or TRBD2 (5 bases each). This CDR3 is built from 17 residues. Germline V gives CDR1 SGDLS, CDR2 YYNGEE. V gave up 0 bases and J gave up 3 bases, with 18 bases separating them. The CDR3 loop is CASSVGPGPGTKETQYF. The CDR3 nucleotides read TGTGCCAGCAGCGTAGGACCGGGACCGGGGACCAAAGAGACCCAGTACTTC.

The rearrangement uses TRBV7-2 and TRBJ2-5, with TRBD2 identical over 10 bases. From germline, CDR1 is SGHTA and CDR2 FQGNSA. This CDR3 region has 16 residues. The trim removed 2 bases at V and 2 bases at J, leaving 5 bases unmatched. Written as DNA, the CDR3 is TGTGCCAGCAGCTTATCCCCAGCGGGGGGGCAAGAGACCCAGTACTTC. Protein product: CASSLSPAGGQETQYF.

The V call is TRBV18, the J call TRBJ2-7, with 7 bases matching TRBD1. The CDR3 sequence is 15 residues long. The J segment lost 1 base and the V segment lost 3 bases, leaving 6 bases of the junction unmatched. In germline, CDR1 is KGHSH, CDR2 LQKENI. The CDR3 DNA is TGTGCCAGCTCACCTTCGTCAGGGGGTTCCTACGAGCAGTACTTC. Amino acids: CASSPSSGGSYEQYF.

The gene calls are TRBV5-4 and TRBJ2-7, with 8 bases matching TRBD1. With 4 bases clipped from V and 2 bases from J, the junction kept 5 bases outside the gene matches. CDR1 and CDR2 from the germline V gene are SGHNT and YYREEE (reference sequence). The CDR3 loop spans 14 amino acids. DNA for the CDR3: TGTGCCAGCAGCACGACAGGGGCCCCCTACGAGCAGTACTTC. The encoded protein is CASSTTGAPYEQYF.

The chain links TRBV5-5 to TRBJ2-5; D unresolved. CDR1 and CDR2 (germline): SGHKS, YYEKEE (reference sequence). The V and J ends lost 4 bases and 4 bases respectively, with 11 bases between them. The CDR3 contains 13 residues. CDR3 protein: CASSLTPGETQYF. DNA of the CDR3: TGTGCCAGCAGCCTGACTCCCGGAGAGACCCAGTACTTC. Supplemented by reference TRBV5-5 and TRBJ2-5, the full variable domain reads DAGVTQSPTHLIKTRGQQVTLRCSPISGHKSVSWYQQVLGQGPQFIFQYYEKEERGRGNFPDRFSARQFPNYSSELNVNALLLGDSALYLCASSLTPGETQYFGPGTRLLVL.

This chain links TRBV4-1 with TRBJ2-1; D uncertain. Per the germline V gene, CDR1 is MGHRA and CDR2 is YSYEKL. This CDR3 comprises 13 residues. The germline V and J ends were trimmed by 1 base and 8 bases, with 9 bases remaining between them. CDR3 coding DNA: TGCGCCAGCAGCCAAGCTCGGTGGGATGAGCAGTTCTTC. It specifies CASSQARWDEQFF.

The chain couples TRBV2 to TRBJ2-3, with 8 nucleotides matching TRBD2. The CDR3 is 14 amino acids. Germline CDR1 SNHLY, CDR2 FYNNEI. J lost 3 bases, V lost 8 bases, and 7 bases had no gene match. CDR3 coding DNA: TGTGCCAGCCTCCGGCGGGGGGATACAGATACGCAGTATTTT. Its protein is CASLRRGDTDTQYF.

The chain carries TRBV5-1 and TRBJ1-2; 8 nucleotides match TRBD1. Germline V CDR1 and CDR2: SGHRS, YFSETQ. After removal of 1 base from V and 7 bases from J, the junction contained 9 bases not matched to a gene. The CDR3 loop spans 15 amino acids. CDR3 bases: TGCGCCAGCAGCTTGAACCAGGGGGCTTTAGGTGGCTACACCTTC. Translating gives CASSLNQGALGGYTF.

The chain employs TRBV4-1 and TRBJ1-6, with D possibly TRBD1 on 5 matching bases. Trimming removed 2 bases at V and 8 bases at J, with 13 bases between. Germline V gives CDR1 MGHRA, CDR2 YSYEKL. CDR3 length: 15 amino acids. CDR3 protein: CASSQTFREDSPLHF. DNA for the CDR3: TGCGCCAGCAGCCAAACTTTCAGGGAAGATTCACCCCTCCACTTT.

The chain employs TRBV29-1 and TRBJ1-1; D might be TRBD1 (6 bases). The germline gives CDR1 SQVTM, CDR2 ANQGSEA. The CDR3 runs to 13 residues. V was trimmed by 7 bases and J by 10 bases, leaving 22 bases between them. CDR3 bases: TGCAGCGCTTCCGAGGCGACAGGAAGGCTAGCTTTCTTT. This translates into CSASEATGRLAFF.

A remark on this clone: The junction shows a germline mismatch at one end, possibly a read error. The chain uses TRBV2 and TRBJ2-7, with D perhaps matching TRBD2 (6 bases). The CDR3 spans 14 residues. Germline CDR1 reads SNHLY; CDR2 reads FYNNEI. The CDR3 DNA reads as TGTGCCAGCAGCCGAATGGGGGGAAGGGTACCTTGGCACTTC. Amino acids: CASSRMGGRVPWHF.

The chain carries TRBV30 and TRBJ1-2, with D perhaps matching TRBD1 (5 bases). With 1 base removed from V and 12 bases from J, the gap between germline ends came to 12 bases. CDR1 is GTSNPN, CDR2 SVGIG, per germline (reference sequence). The length of the CDR3 is 11 residues. DNA of the CDR3: TGTGCCTGGAGTGGGGGAGGGGATAACACCTTC. It encodes CAWSGGGDNTF.

The genes are TRBV6-5 and TRBJ1-1; 7 nucleotides line up with TRBD1. From germline, CDR1 is MNHEY and CDR2 SVGAGI. Unmatched junction bases numbered 10, after V lost 5 bases and J lost 4 bases. The CDR3 consists of 15 residues. CDR3 sequence reads: CASSKTQGVGTEAFF. CDR3 DNA sequence: TGTGCCAGCAGTAAAACCCAGGGGGTGGGCACTGAAGCTTTCTTT.

The chain carries TRBV11-2 and TRBJ2-5; D is undetermined. CDR3 length equals 16 residues. Germline V gene sequence: CDR1 SGHAT, CDR2 FQNNGV. Between the trimmed V and J ends, which lost 5 bases and 0 bases, there was a span of 16 bases. CDR3 amino acids: CASSPRSARYQETQYF. CDR3 DNA sequence: TGTGCCAGCAGCCCAAGGAGCGCGAGGTACCAAGAGACCCAGTACTTC.

The chain carries TRBV7-2 and TRBJ2-1, with 12 bases fitting TRBD2. CDR1 SGHTA and CDR2 FQGNSA come from the germline V gene. The CDR3 contains 14 residues. V lost 1 base, J lost 10 bases, and 2 bases stayed unmatched. This chain's CDR3 is CASSLGLAGGEQFF. CDR3 nucleotide sequence: TGTGCCAGCAGCTTAGGCCTAGCGGGGGGGGAGCAGTTCTTC.

This clone appeared once. The J gene is TRBJ2-7, the V gene TRBV11-1; 9 bases are a match to TRBD1. Trimming removed 5 bases from V and 4 bases from J; junction bases left unmatched: 6. This CDR3 region has 14 residues. Germline loops: CDR1 SGHAT, CDR2 FQDESV (reference sequence). CDR3 sequence reads: CASSPGQGTYEQYF. Written as DNA, the CDR3 is TGTGCCAGCAGCCCGGGACAGGGTACGTACGAGCAGTACTTC.

This clone was seen a handful of times. The chain links TRBV4-2 to TRBJ1-6; D is unresolved. There are 16 residues in the CDR3. Trimming removed 0 bases from V and 9 bases from J, with 15 bases in between. Germline V gives CDR1 LGHNA, CDR2 YNFKEQ. CDR3 sequence: CASSQDSGSLGSPLHF. The CDR3 DNA reads as TGTGCCAGCAGCCAAGATTCCGGGTCTCTAGGTTCACCCCTCCACTTT.

The V gene is TRBV4-2, the J gene TRBJ1-5, with D tentatively TRBD1 (6 bases). Trimming removed 5 bases at V and 0 bases at J, with 17 bases between. CDR1 and CDR2 (germline): LGHNA, YNFKEQ. The CDR3 is 17 residues long. The CDR3 bases are TGTGCCAGCAGCTACAATTACAGGGTTTTTAGCAATCAGCCCCAGCATTTT. As protein: CASSYNYRVFSNQPQHF.

The genes are TRBV5-5 and TRBJ2-7, with D possibly being TRBD1 (6 bases). Germline V gene lookup returns CDR1 SGHKS and CDR2 YYEKEE (reference sequence). Trimming stripped 0 bases from V and 4 bases from J, with 17 bases between. This CDR3 region has 16 residues. The CDR3 DNA follows: TGTGCCAGCAGCTTGGAGATGGGACACCCATCTTACGAGCAGTACTTC. Its protein is CASSLEMGHPSYEQYF.

CDR3 loop: CASSNQETQYF. The CDR3 DNA reads TGTGCCAGCAGCAACCAAGAGACCCAGTACTTC. This chain connects TRBV21-1 to TRBJ2-5. TRBV21-1 is designated a pseudogene. The CDR3 is made up of 11 amino acids.

The chain couples TRBV19 to TRBJ2-7, with 11 bases that match TRBD1. V was clipped by 2 bases and J by 6 bases; unmatched bases: 6. Looked up from germline, CDR1 is LNHDA and CDR2 is SQIVND (reference sequence). The CDR3 extends over 15 amino acids. CDR3 loop: CASSIWTGGKSEQYF. The CDR3 region has the DNA TGTGCCAGTAGTATATGGACAGGGGGCAAGTCCGAGCAGTACTTC.

This clone was recorded a few times. CDR3 protein: CASSQWAPGSNQPQHF. The CDR3 nucleotides are TGCGCCAGCAGCCAATGGGCTCCTGGGAGCAATCAGCCCCAGCATTTT. The V and J genes are TRBV4-1 and TRBJ1-5; D is unclear. The CDR3 covers 16 residues. Germline loops: CDR1 MGHRA, CDR2 YSYEKL. Trimming took off 2 bases at V and 1 base at J, with 12 bases between the two ends.

The chain is built from TRBV29-1 and TRBJ2-3; 10 nucleotides line up with TRBD2. Germline CDR1 and CDR2: SQVTM and ANQGSEA. This CDR3 has 16 amino acids. With V trimmed by 4 bases and J by 5 bases, 12 bases remained unmatched. The CDR3 here is CSVVVAGGLFGDTQYF. CDR3 coding DNA: TGCAGCGTTGTCGTAGCGGGGGGACTTTTTGGAGATACGCAGTATTTT.